This T cell receptor (beta chain) was observed in a study of technical replicates of blood from a few donors. The table lists this clone with a count of one. The CDR3 is 13 amino acids. Germline loops: CDR1 SGHRS, CDR2 YFSETQ. V was shortened by 7 bases and J by 2 bases, with 11 bases between the two germline ends. Some clones are missing from TCRdb's copy, which holds only in-frame ones; the method was immunoSEQ multiplex PCR. Here the sample spans some 60,000 clones, around nine tenths being singletons. The V gene is TRBV5-1, the J gene TRBJ2-3; TRBD2 might be the D (6 bases). The material sequenced was PBMCs. This clonotype was sampled from a human donor in good health. Some clones in this sample may be carry-over from other donors' samples. CDR3 residues: CASGGTYTDTQYF. CDR3 coding DNA: TGCGCCAGCGGCGGGACCTACACAGATACGCAGTATTTT.